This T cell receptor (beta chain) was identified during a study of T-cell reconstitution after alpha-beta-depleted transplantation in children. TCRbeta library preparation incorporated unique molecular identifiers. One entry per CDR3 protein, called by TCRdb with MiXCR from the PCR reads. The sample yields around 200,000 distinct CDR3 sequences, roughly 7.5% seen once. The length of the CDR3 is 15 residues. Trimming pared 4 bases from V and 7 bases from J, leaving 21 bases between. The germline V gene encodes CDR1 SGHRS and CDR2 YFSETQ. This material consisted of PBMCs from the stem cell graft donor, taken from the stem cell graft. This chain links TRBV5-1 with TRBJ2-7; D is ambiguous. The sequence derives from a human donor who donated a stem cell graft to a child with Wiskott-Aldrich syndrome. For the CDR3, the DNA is TGCGCCAGCAGCCTCAAAAAGTCTGTACGGGTAGAGCAGTACTTC. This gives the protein CASSLKKSVRVEQYF.